This TCR beta chain was retrieved from a study of blood T cell repertoires in COVID-19. At the level of the study: Sources were T cells, B-cell-depleted T cells, or PBMCs; the material itself was cDNA or gDNA.

This clone was seen more than once but under ten times. Authors' processing steps: The assay estimated nucleated cells by amplifying reference gene primers. The data were produced by immunoSEQ multiplex PCR, yet TCRdb's version contains in-frame clones alone and is incomplete. V and J calls and clone size follow that table, whereas D and trimming were derived from the DNA. The sample carries about 190,000 clones, around 80% recorded once. Germline V lookup: CDR1 SGHRS, CDR2 YFSETQ. This CDR3 is 14 amino acids long. With 3 bases clipped from V and 4 bases from J, the junction kept 5 bases outside the gene matches.

Sequencing was done on a sample of peripheral blood. The rearrangement links TRBV5-1 to TRBJ1-1, with TRBD1 matching 8 bases. The TCR sequence derives from a man between 60 and 75 years old with acute or convalescent COVID-19. CDR3 region: CASSSGQGGTEAFF. As DNA, the CDR3 is TGCGCCAGCAGCTCCGGACAGGGAGGCACTGAAGCTTTCTTT.